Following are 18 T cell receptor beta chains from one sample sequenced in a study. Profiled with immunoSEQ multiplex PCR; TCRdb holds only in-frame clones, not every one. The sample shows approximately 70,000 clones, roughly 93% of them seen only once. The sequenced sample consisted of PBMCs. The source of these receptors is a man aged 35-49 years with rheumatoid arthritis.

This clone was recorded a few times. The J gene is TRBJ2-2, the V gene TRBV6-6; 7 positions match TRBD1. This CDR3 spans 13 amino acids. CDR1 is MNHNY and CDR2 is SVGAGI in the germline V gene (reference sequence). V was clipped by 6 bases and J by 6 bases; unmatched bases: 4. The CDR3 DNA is TGTGCCAGCAGCCCAACAGGGGCCGGGGAGCTGTTTTTT. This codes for CASSPTGAGELFF.

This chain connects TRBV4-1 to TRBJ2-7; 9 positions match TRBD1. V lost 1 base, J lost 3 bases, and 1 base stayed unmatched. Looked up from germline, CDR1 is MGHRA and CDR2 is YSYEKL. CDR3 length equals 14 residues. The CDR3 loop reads CASSQATGGYEQYF. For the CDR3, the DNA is TGCGCCAGCAGCCAAGCGACAGGGGGCTACGAGCAGTACTTC.

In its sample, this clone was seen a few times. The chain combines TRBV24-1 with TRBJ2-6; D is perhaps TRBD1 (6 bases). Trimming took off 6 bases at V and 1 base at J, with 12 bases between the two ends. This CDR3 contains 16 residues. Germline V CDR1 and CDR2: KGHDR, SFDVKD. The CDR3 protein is CATSNRELSGANVLTF. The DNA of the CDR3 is TGTGCCACCAGTAACAGGGAGCTATCTGGGGCCAACGTCCTGACTTTC.

CDR3 nucleotide sequence: TGTGCCAGCAGTTACAGGGGACAGGGGGACACTGAAGCTTTCTTT. It specifies CASSYRGQGDTEAFF. The rearrangement joins TRBV6-6 to TRBJ1-1; 11 bases match TRBD1. The CDR3 contains 15 residues. Germline assignment: CDR1 MNHNY and CDR2 SVGAGI (reference sequence). V lost 2 bases to trimming and J lost 3 bases; unmatched junction nucleotides: 2.

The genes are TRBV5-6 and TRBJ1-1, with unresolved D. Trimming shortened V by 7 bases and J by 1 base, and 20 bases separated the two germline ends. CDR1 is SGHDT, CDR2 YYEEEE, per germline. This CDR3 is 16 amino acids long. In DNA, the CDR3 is TGTGCCAGCCAGCAGCTTGGACCAAGCCAGAACACTGAAGCTTTCTTT. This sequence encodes CASQQLGPSQNTEAFF.

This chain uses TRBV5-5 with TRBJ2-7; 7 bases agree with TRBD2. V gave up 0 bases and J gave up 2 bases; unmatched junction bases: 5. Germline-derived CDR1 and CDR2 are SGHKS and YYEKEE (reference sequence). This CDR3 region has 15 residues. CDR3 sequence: CASSLVGGGAYEQYF. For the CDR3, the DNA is TGTGCCAGCAGCTTGGTCGGCGGGGGAGCCTACGAGCAGTACTTC.

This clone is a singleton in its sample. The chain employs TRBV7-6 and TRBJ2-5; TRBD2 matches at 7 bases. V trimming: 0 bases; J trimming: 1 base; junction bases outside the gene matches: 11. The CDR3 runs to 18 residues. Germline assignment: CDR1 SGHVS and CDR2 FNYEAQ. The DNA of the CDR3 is TGTGCCAGCAGCTTAGCTGGGGTCGAGACTAGCCTCCAAGAGACCCAGTACTTC. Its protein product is CASSLAGVETSLQETQYF.

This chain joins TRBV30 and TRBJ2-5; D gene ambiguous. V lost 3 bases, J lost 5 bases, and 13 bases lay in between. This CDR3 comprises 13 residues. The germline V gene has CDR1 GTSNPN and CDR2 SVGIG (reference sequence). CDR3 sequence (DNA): TGTGCCTGGAGGAGGCAGGCCCCGGAGACCCAGTACTTC. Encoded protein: CAWRRQAPETQYF.

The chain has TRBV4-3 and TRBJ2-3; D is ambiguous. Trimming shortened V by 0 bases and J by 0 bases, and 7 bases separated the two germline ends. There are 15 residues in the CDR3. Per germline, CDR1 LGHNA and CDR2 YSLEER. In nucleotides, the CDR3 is TGCGCCAGCAGCCAAGATCCCCAGAGCACAGATACGCAGTATTTT. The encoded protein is CASSQDPQSTDTQYF.

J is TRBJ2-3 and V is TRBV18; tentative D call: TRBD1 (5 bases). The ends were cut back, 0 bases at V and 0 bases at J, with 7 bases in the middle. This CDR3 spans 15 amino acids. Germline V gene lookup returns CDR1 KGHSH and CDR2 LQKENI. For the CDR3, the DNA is TGTGCCAGCTCACCACCAGGGGCTAGCACAGATACGCAGTATTTT. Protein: CASSPPGASTDTQYF. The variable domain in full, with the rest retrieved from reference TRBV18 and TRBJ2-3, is NAGVMQNPRHLVRRRGQEARLRCSPMKGHSHVYWYRQLPEEGLKFMVYLQKENIIDESGMPKERFSAEFPKEGPSILRIQQVVRGDSAAYFCASSPPGASTDTQYFGPGTRLTVL.

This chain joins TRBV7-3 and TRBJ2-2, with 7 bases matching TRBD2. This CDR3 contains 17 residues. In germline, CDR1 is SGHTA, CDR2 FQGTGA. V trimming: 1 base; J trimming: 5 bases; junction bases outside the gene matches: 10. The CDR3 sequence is CASSLMYAGVGTGELFF. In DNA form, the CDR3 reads TGTGCCAGCAGCTTAATGTATGCGGGAGTGGGGACCGGGGAGCTGTTTTTT. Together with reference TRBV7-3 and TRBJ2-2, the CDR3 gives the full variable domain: GAGVSQTPSNKVTEKGKYVELRCDPISGHTALYWYRQSLGQGPEFLIYFQGTGAADDSGLPNDRFFAVRPEGSVSTLKIQRTERGDSAVYLCASSLMYAGVGTGELFFGEGSRLTVL.

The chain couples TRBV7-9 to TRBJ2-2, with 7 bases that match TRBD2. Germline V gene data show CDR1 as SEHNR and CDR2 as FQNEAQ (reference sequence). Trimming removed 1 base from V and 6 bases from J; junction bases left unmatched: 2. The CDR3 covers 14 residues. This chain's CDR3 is CASSLGRGSGELFF. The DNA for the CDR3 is TGTGCCAGCAGCTTAGGGCGGGGGTCCGGGGAGCTGTTTTTT.

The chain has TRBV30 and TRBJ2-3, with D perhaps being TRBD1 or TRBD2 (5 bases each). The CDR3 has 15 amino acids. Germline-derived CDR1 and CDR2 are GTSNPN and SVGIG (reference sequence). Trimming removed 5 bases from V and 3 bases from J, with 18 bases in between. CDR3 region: CAWVSGLGWTDTQYF. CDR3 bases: TGTGCCTGGGTTTCGGGGCTGGGGTGGACAGATACGCAGTATTTT.

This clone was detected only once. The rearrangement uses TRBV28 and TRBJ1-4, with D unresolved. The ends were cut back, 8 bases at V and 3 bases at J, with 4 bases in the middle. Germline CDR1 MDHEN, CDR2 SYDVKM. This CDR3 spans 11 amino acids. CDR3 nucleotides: TGTGCCAGCCGATCTAATGAAAAACTGTTTTTT. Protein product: CASRSNEKLFF.

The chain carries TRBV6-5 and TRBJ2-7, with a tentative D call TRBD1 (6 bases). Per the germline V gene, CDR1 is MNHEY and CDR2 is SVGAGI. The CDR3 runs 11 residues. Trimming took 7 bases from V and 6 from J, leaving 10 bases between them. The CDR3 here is CASKQQGEQYF. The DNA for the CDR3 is TGTGCCAGCAAGCAACAGGGCGAGCAGTACTTC.

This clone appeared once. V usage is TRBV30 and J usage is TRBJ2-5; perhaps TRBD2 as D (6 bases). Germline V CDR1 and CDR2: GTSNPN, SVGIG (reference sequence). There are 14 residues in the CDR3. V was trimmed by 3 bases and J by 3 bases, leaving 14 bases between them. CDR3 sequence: CAWRSLREKETQYF. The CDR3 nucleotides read TGTGCCTGGAGGTCTCTGCGGGAAAAAGAGACCCAGTACTTC.

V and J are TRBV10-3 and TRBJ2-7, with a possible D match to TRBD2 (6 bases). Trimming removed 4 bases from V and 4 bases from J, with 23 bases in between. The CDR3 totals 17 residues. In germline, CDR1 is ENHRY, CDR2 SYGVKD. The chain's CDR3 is CAISGYETGTTRYEQYF. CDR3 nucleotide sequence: TGTGCCATCAGTGGCTACGAGACGGGGACGACTAGATACGAGCAGTACTTC.

The DNA of the CDR3 is TGTGCCAGCAGTTCTGGGGGGCACAGGGATACGCAGTATTTT. Protein: CASSSGGHRDTQYF. The chain carries TRBV28 and TRBJ2-3, with D perhaps given as TRBD1 or TRBD2 (6 bases each). The length of the CDR3 is 14 residues. Germline CDR1 and CDR2: MDHEN and SYDVKM. The V end lost 4 bases, the J end lost 6 bases, and 14 bases lay between the germline ends.